The sequence of this T cell receptor beta chain was determined in a study of blood T cell repertoires in COVID-19. CDR3 length equals 18 residues. The germline V gene encodes CDR1 SGHTA and CDR2 FQGNSA. The ends lost 0 bases at V and 1 base at J; junction bases unmatched: 8. Authors' analysis steps: Amplification with reference gene primers provided the estimates of nucleated cell counts. Generated by immunoSEQ multiplex PCR, the TCRdb table keeps only in-frame clones and is missing some. V and J calls and clone size are those listed in that table; D and trimming were worked out from the DNA. The repertoire holds around 220,000 clones, with about 90% as singletons.

The source is a young woman who had recovered from COVID-19. V is TRBV7-2 and J is TRBJ1-2; 10 nucleotides line up with TRBD1. Sample: PBMCs or T cells enriched from blood (not recorded which). In DNA form, the CDR3 reads TGTGCCAGCAGCTTAGCCCCTTCCGGGACAGGGGATAACTATGGCTACACCTTC. As protein: CASSLAPSGTGDNYGYTF.